The clone carrying this TCR beta chain was observed a single time. What it recognizes is unknown. The sample originates from a study of PD-L1 blockade in urothelial cancer. Notes on the study in general: Patients who had durable benefit saw their tumor-associated blood clones expand more at 3 weeks. Better survival was predicted when blood TCR clonality before treatment fell below the median.

Spiked synthetic TCR analogs estimated absolute template abundance per PCR. Profiling relied on immunoSEQ multiplex PCR, and the TCRdb table lists in-frame clones only, not all of them. The table has around 19,000 clones, over 75% seen once. The ends were cut back, 6 bases at V and 5 bases at J, with 19 bases in the middle. In germline, CDR1 is MNHEY, CDR2 SVGAGI. The CDR3 covers 15 residues. Time point reported: peripheral blood 6 weeks after treatment start. Sequencing used PBMCs, obtained around atezolizumab (anti-PD-L1) treatment. The chain recombines TRBV6-5 with TRBJ1-2; perhaps TRBD1 as D (5 bases). The receptor was isolated from a man aged 45-65 years with urothelial cancer. The CDR3 loop reads CASSLNRLSFYGYTF. In nucleotides, the CDR3 is TGTGCCAGCAGCCTGAACAGGCTTTCCTTTTATGGCTACACCTTC.